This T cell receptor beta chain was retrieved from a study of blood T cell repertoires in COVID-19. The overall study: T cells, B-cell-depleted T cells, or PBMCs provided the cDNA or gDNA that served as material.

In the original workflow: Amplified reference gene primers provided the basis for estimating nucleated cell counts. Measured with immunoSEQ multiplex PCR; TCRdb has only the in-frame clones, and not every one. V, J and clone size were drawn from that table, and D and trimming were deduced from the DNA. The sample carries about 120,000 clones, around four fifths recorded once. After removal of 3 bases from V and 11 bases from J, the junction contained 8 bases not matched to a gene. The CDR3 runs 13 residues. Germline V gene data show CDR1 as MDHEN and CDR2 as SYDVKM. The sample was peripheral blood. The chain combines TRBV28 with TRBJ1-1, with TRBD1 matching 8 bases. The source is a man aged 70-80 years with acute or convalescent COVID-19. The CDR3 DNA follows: TGTGCCAGCAGTTTTGACCAGGGGGCAGGTGCTTTCTTT. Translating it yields CASSFDQGAGAFF.